This TCR beta chain is drawn from a study of spatial heterogeneity in lung cancer. Whole-study context: Detected sequences consistently included more beta-chain ones than alpha-chain ones.

The sample's time point: sample taken at primary tumor resection. Unsorted whole RNA of tumor, nontumor lung or frozen PBMC was sequenced. There were 70 to 80 donors, all of them untreated patients with early-stage non-small cell lung cancer. All TCR cDNA molecules were individually tagged with a unique molecular identifier. TCRdb analysed the 5' RACE reads with MiXCR anew, one entry per CDR3 protein. The repertoire holds about 95,000 distinct CDR3 sequences, with roughly 10% as singletons. This CDR3 contains 17 residues. Trimming removed 5 bases from V and 4 bases from J; junction bases left unmatched: 8. Germline V CDR1 and CDR2: DFQATT, SNEGSKA (reference sequence).

The receptor was derived from a male donor with early-stage non-small cell lung cancer. The sequencing here drew on PBMCs, taken at surgery. This chain joins TRBV20-1 and TRBJ2-1; TRBD2 agrees at 16 bases. CDR3 bases: TGCAGTGCTGGCGGGACTAGCGGGAGGGCCCTGTACAATGAGCAGTTCTTC. This codes for CSAGGTSGRALYNEQFF.